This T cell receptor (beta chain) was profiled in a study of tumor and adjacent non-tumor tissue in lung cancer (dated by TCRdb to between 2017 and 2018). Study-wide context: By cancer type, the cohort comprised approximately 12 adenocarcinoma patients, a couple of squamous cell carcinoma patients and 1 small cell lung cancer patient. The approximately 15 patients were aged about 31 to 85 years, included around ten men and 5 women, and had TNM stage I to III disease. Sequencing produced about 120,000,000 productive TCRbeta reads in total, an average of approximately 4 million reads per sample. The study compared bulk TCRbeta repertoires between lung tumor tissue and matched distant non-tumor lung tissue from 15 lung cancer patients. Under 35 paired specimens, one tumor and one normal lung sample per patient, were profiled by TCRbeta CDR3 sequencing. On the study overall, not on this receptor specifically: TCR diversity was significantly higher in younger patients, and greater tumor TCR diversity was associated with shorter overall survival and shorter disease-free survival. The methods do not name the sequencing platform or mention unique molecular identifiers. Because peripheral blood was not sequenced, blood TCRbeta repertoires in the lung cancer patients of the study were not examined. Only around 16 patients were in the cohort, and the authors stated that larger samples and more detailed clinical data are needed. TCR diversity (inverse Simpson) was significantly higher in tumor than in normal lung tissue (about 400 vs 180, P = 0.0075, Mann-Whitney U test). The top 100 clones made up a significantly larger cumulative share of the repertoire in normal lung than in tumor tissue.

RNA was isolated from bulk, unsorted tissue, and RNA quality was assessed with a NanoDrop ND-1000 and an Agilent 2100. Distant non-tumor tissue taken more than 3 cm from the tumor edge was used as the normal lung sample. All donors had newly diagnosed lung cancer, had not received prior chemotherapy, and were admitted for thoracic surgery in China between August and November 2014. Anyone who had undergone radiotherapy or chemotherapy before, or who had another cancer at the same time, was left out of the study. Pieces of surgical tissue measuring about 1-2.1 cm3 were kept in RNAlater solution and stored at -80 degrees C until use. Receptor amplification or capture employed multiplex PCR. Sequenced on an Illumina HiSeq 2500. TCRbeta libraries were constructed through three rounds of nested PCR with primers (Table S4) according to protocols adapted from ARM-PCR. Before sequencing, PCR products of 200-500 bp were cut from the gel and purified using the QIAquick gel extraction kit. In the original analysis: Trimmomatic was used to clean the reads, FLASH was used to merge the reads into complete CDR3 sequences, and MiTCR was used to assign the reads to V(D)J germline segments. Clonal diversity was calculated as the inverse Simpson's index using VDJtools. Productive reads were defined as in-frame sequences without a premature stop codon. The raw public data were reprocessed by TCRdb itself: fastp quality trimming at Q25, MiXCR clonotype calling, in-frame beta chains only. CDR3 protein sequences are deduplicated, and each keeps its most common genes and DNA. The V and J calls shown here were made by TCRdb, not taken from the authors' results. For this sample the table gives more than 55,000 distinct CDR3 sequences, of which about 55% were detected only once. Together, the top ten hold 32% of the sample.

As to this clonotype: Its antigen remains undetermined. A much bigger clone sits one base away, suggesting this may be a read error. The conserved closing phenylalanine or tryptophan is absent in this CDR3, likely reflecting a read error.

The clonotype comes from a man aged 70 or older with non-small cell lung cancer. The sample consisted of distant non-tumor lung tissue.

The encoded CDR3 is CASSRGGGESYNEQFL. The nucleotide sequence reads TGTGCCAGCAGCCGGGGTGGCGGGGAGTCCTACAATGAGCAGTTCTTA. The rearrangement joined TRBV5-4 to TRBJ2-1; the D gene is perhaps TRBD2, from 6 matching bases. Relative to germline, V is 4 bases shorter and J is 1 base shorter, with 15 bases between their ends. The length of the CDR3 is 16 amino acids, counting both ends. The kept DNA is CDR3 alone, 48 bases in frame from the first base. The germline V gene (reference sequence) sets CDR1 to SGHNT and CDR2 to YYREEE.